The 25 T cell receptor beta chains in this list originate from one sample, sequenced in a study of cytomegalovirus exposure and HLA in healthy donors. Amplification used 60 Vbeta primers and 13 Jbeta primers. Produced via immunoSEQ multiplex PCR; TCRdb's table is partial and in-frame only. Among some 160,000 clones listed, approximately 82% were seen once. Sequencing was done on a sample of PBMCs. These receptor sequences come from a male donor in good health and CMV-seronegative.

This clone has more than one count but fewer than ten. The rearrangement links TRBV30 to TRBJ1-4, with D possibly matching TRBD1 (6 bases). Trimming cost V 1 base and J 13 bases, with 10 bases left between them. CDR1 and CDR2 from the germline V gene are GTSNPN and SVGIG (reference sequence). The CDR3 extends over 11 amino acids. CDR3 in amino acids: CAWSDQGRLFF. CDR3 DNA: TGTGCCTGGAGTGACCAGGGGCGACTGTTTTTT.

DNA for the CDR3: TGTGCCAGCAGCCAAGATGAGGCAAGCGGGAGGGCCCGTAGCCGGGAGCTGTTTTTT. This gives the protein CASSQDEASGRARSRELFF. V usage is TRBV4-2 and J usage is TRBJ2-2; 10 bases map to TRBD2. The CDR3 contains 19 residues. V dropped 0 bases and J dropped 9; count of bases not matched to a gene: 16. Germline V gene lookup returns CDR1 LGHNA and CDR2 YNFKEQ.

The CDR3 region has the DNA TGCGCCAGCAGCCAAGGCATTCTAGAAACAGATACGCAGTATTTT. It specifies CASSQGILETDTQYF. The gene calls are TRBV4-1 and TRBJ2-3; no clear D gene. The V gene lost 1 base and the J gene lost 3 bases, with 11 bases spanning the gap. Germline V CDR1 and CDR2: MGHRA, YSYEKL. CDR3 length: 15 amino acids.

The chain joins TRBV4-2 to TRBJ1-5; 7 bases are shared with TRBD1. CDR3 length equals 16 residues. After removal of 5 bases from V and 3 bases from J, the junction contained 10 bases not matched to a gene. Germline CDR1 reads LGHNA; CDR2 reads YNFKEQ. DNA for the CDR3: TGTGCCAGCAGCTCCACCCTCGACAGGGTCAATCAGCCCCAGCATTTT. Translation gives CASSSTLDRVNQPQHF.

V usage is TRBV6-5 and J usage is TRBJ1-2; D might be TRBD1 (5 bases). The ends were cut back, 5 bases at V and 2 bases at J, with 9 bases in the middle. The V gene's germline CDR1 is MNHEY and CDR2 SVGAGI. This CDR3 spans 13 amino acids. The CDR3 reads CASSEDKNYGYTF. The CDR3 nucleotides are TGTGCCAGCAGTGAGGACAAGAACTATGGCTACACCTTC.

This clone was counted only a few times. The chain recombines TRBV27 with TRBJ2-1, with 9 bases aligning to TRBD2. The junction had 4 bases not matched to a gene; V was cut back by 4 bases and J by 6 bases. Per the germline V gene, CDR1 is MNHEY and CDR2 is SMNVEV (reference sequence). The CDR3 covers 14 residues. This CDR3 reads CASSSPGLANEQFF. DNA for the CDR3: TGTGCCAGCAGTTCACCGGGACTAGCCAATGAGCAGTTCTTC.

This chain joins TRBV6-1 and TRBJ2-5; no reliable D call. The germline V and J ends were trimmed by 2 bases and 1 base, with 8 bases remaining between them. Germline V CDR1 and CDR2: MNHNS, SASEGT. There are 14 residues in the CDR3. CDR3 DNA: TGTGCCAGCAGTGAAATGTACGGCCAAGAGACCCAGTACTTC. Amino acid sequence: CASSEMYGQETQYF.

This clone was counted a single time. The chain joins TRBV7-8 to TRBJ2-7; 7 positions agree with TRBD1. Germline assignment: CDR1 SGHVS and CDR2 FQNEAQ. V shed 3 bases, J shed 2 bases, and the junction held 4 bases outside the gene matches. The CDR3 contains 14 residues. CDR3 bases: TGTGCCAGCAGCTTGGACAGGCGGACCTACGAGCAGTACTTC. As protein: CASSLDRRTYEQYF.

The genes are TRBV2 and TRBJ2-6; D unclear. The germline V and J ends were trimmed by 5 bases and 0 bases, with 8 bases remaining between them. The CDR3 contains 15 residues. CDR1 SNHLY and CDR2 FYNNEI come from the germline V gene. The CDR3 is CASSREVSGANVLTF. The CDR3 DNA reads as TGTGCCAGCAGTAGAGAGGTCTCTGGGGCCAACGTCCTGACTTTC.

The chain has TRBV5-1 and TRBJ1-1, with 8 bases fitting TRBD1. J gave up 4 bases and V 1 base, and 9 bases lay outside the gene matches. The germline V gene encodes CDR1 SGHRS and CDR2 YFSETQ. The CDR3 extends over 16 amino acids. For the CDR3, the DNA is TGCGCCAGCAGCTTGTTTCAGGGGGCTCTGGGCACTGAAGCTTTCTTT. It codes for CASSLFQGALGTEAFF.

This chain joins TRBV4-3 and TRBJ1-4; TRBD1 might be the D (6 bases). Germline CDR1 is LGHNA and CDR2 is YSLEER. Trimming pared 0 bases from V and 5 bases from J, leaving 13 bases between. This CDR3 is 16 amino acids long. The CDR3 sequence is CASSQDLRQGNEKLFF. CDR3 bases: TGCGCCAGCAGCCAAGATCTCCGGCAGGGGAATGAAAAACTGTTTTTT.

This chain links TRBV5-4 with TRBJ1-2, with 7 bases lining up with TRBD1. V dropped 0 bases and J dropped 4; count of bases not matched to a gene: 3. The germline V gene has CDR1 SGHNT and CDR2 YYREEE (reference sequence). The CDR3 contains 14 residues. The CDR3 nucleotides are TGTGCCAGCAGCTTGGGACAGGGCGGCTATGGCTACACCTTC. Its translation is CASSLGQGGYGYTF.

The chain uses TRBV20-1 and TRBJ2-7; unclear D gene. The V and J ends lost 6 bases and 4 bases respectively, with 10 bases between them. The germline V gene has CDR1 DFQATT and CDR2 SNEGSKA (reference sequence). The CDR3 extends over 11 amino acids. CDR3 in amino acids: CSASDPYEQYF. Written as DNA, the CDR3 is TGCAGTGCCAGCGACCCATACGAGCAGTACTTC.

As concerns this clone: Other nucleotide sequences from this sample produce the same CDR3. The rearrangement links TRBV9 to TRBJ2-5, with D tentatively TRBD1 (5 bases). The J call may be wrong; the DNA end is better matched by TRBJ2-7. The CDR3 has 14 residues. CDR1 and CDR2 (germline): SGDLS, YYNGEE. CDR3 sequence (DNA): TGTGCCAGCAGCGTTGGAACAGGCGCCTACGAGCAGTACTTC. This codes for CASSVGTGAYEQYF.

The V gene is TRBV10-3, the J gene TRBJ2-7; D call uncertain. Trimming removed 5 bases from V and 2 bases from J, with 4 bases in between. The CDR3 contains 11 residues. Germline loops: CDR1 ENHRY, CDR2 SYGVKD. DNA of the CDR3: TGTGCCATCAGTCAAACCTACGAGCAGTACTTC. Protein sequence: CAISQTYEQYF.

The rearrangement links TRBV5-1 to TRBJ1-1; 9 positions agree with TRBD1. The germline gives CDR1 SGHRS, CDR2 YFSETQ. The CDR3 is made up of 18 amino acids. Trimming cost V 4 bases and J 1 base; bases outside gene matches: 14. For the CDR3, the DNA is TGCGCCAGCAGCGCTGGACAGGGGCTCACGTCTAAGAACACTGAAGCTTTCTTT. Protein: CASSAGQGLTSKNTEAFF.

This chain links TRBV9 with TRBJ1-1; possibly TRBD1 for D (5 bases). Trimming removed 0 bases at V and 7 bases at J, with 7 bases between. The CDR3 runs to 12 residues. Germline V gene lookup returns CDR1 SGDLS and CDR2 YYNGEE. This CDR3 is CASSVGRGEAFF. DNA for the CDR3: TGTGCCAGCAGCGTAGGGAGGGGTGAAGCTTTCTTT. The full variable domain, with the rest looked up from reference TRBV9 and TRBJ1-1, is DSGVTQTPKHLITATGQRVTLRCSPRSGDLSVYWYQQSLDQGLQFLIQYYNGEERAKGNILERFSAQQFPDLHSELNLSSLELGDSALYFCASSVGRGEAFFGQGTRLTVV.

This chain connects TRBV4-2 to TRBJ2-7; 11 bases are shared with TRBD2. Germline V gives CDR1 LGHNA, CDR2 YNFKEQ. V was clipped by 0 bases and J by 2 bases; unmatched bases: 12. This CDR3 spans 19 amino acids. The chain's CDR3 is CASSQEPQSSGGGTYEQYF. The CDR3 nucleotides read TGTGCCAGCAGCCAAGAGCCCCAGAGTAGCGGGGGGGGGACCTACGAGCAGTACTTC.

V gene TRBV11-2 combines with J gene TRBJ1-3; D gene unclear. This CDR3 is built from 16 residues. The germline V gene encodes CDR1 SGHAT and CDR2 FQNNGV. The V end was cut by 8 bases, the J end by 1 base, with 18 bases between. The CDR3 protein is CASGSSVTESGNTIYF. CDR3 DNA sequence: TGTGCCAGCGGCTCATCCGTGACGGAGTCTGGAAACACCATATATTTT.

This clone was seen a single time. The CDR3 coding sequence is TGTGCCAGCAGTGACTACAGCTATGGCTACACCTTC. This sequence encodes CASSDYSYGYTF. This chain uses TRBV6-1 with TRBJ1-2, with D unclear. CDR1 and CDR2 from the germline V gene are MNHNS and SASEGT. The CDR3 totals 12 residues. Deletions cut 3 bases from V and 4 bases from J, with 6 bases between.

The chain is built from TRBV5-6 and TRBJ1-1; D uncertain. Germline V lookup: CDR1 SGHDT, CDR2 YYEEEE. This CDR3 has 16 amino acids. V was shortened by 0 bases and J by 0 bases, with 12 bases between the two germline ends. For the CDR3, the DNA is TGTGCCAGCAGCTTGGCGGGTAGGCCCATGAACACTGAAGCTTTCTTT. Its translation: CASSLAGRPMNTEAFF.

The rearrangement uses TRBV9 and TRBJ2-5; tentatively, D is TRBD1 (6 bases). V gave up 4 bases and J gave up 1 base, with 11 bases separating them. CDR3 length: 14 amino acids. Germline V gene sequence: CDR1 SGDLS, CDR2 YYNGEE. The CDR3 nucleotides are TGTGCCAGCAGCAAAACAGGGCCCCAAGAGACCCAGTACTTC. Amino acid sequence: CASSKTGPQETQYF.

This clone was counted between two and nine times. V gene TRBV10-3 combines with J gene TRBJ2-7; D is perhaps TRBD2 (6 bases). This CDR3 spans 12 amino acids. V was trimmed by 11 bases and J by 3 bases, leaving 14 bases between them. In germline, CDR1 is ENHRY, CDR2 SYGVKD. The chain's CDR3 is CASSGTDYEQYF. CDR3 bases: TGTGCCTCCTCCGGGACTGACTACGAGCAGTACTTC.

The rearrangement uses TRBV6-5 and TRBJ2-7; no firm D call. This CDR3 is 16 amino acids long. Germline CDR1 reads MNHEY; CDR2 reads SVGAGI. V was pared by 2 bases and J by 3 bases, with 17 bases between. CDR3: CASSYTKAELLYEQYF. CDR3 sequence (DNA): TGTGCCAGCAGTTACACCAAGGCGGAACTCCTCTACGAGCAGTACTTC.

The chain is built from TRBV6-1 and TRBJ1-1, with 7 bases that match TRBD1. V lost 2 bases, J lost 5 bases, and 5 bases stayed unmatched. CDR1 and CDR2 from the germline V gene are MNHNS and SASEGT. This CDR3 spans 14 amino acids. The CDR3 sequence is CASSEYRGRTEAFF. The CDR3 DNA reads TGTGCCAGCAGTGAATATAGGGGGCGGACTGAAGCTTTCTTT.